These T cell receptor beta chains were read from a single sample in a study of Graves' ophthalmopathy and Graves' hyperthyroidism. TCRdb fed the multiplex PCR reads into MiXCR, producing one record per CDR3 protein. The sample includes around 400,000 distinct CDR3 sequences, around 18% of them seen just once. Sequencing was carried out using peripheral blood. The receptors here all came from a woman between 18 and 29 years old with Graves' ophthalmopathy. Both conserved end residues are part of each CDR3. D genes are given only for firm matches. Clone size appears in some rows only: once, few, many, or a class for an expanded clone.

CATSRGENTEAFF	TGTGCCACCAGCAGGGGAGAGAACACTGAAGCTTTCTTT	TRBV15	-	few	TRBJ1-1
CASMPDRGGNHTEAFF	TGTGCCAGTATGCCGGACAGGGGAGGTAACCACACTGAAGCTTTCTTT	TRBV19	TRBD1	many	TRBJ1-1
CASSPHETGQETQYF	TGTGCCAGCAGCCCTCACGAAACGGGCCAAGAGACCCAGTACTTC	TRBV7-6	-	many	TRBJ2-5
CASSDPGPMDTEAFF	TGCGCCAGCAGCGACCCCGGGCCGATGGACACTGAAGCTTTCTTT	TRBV5-1	-	-	TRBJ1-1
CASSLYRYYEQYF	TGTGCCAGCAGCTTATACAGGTACTACGAGCAGTACTTC	TRBV11-1	-	many	TRBJ2-7
CASSEARGSSYEQYF	TGTGCCAGCAGTGAAGCCAGGGGGAGTTCCTACGAGCAGTACTTC	TRBV6-1	TRBD1	many	TRBJ2-7
CASSHTSGNVVETQYF	TGTGCCAGCAGCCATACTAGCGGGAACGTTGTAGAGACCCAGTACTTC	TRBV11-3	TRBD2	few	TRBJ2-5
CASSESGTGVYEQYF	TGCGCCAGCAGTGAGTCCGGGACAGGGGTTTACGAGCAGTACTTC	TRBV10-1	TRBD1	many	TRBJ2-7
CSASQQNYGYTF	TGCAGTGCTAGCCAGCAGAACTATGGCTACACCTTC	TRBV20-1	-	-	TRBJ1-2
CASSYSGTAANSPLHF	TGTGCCAGCAGTTACTCCGGGACAGCTGCCAATTCACCCCTCCACTTT	TRBV6-2/TRBV6-3	TRBD1	many	TRBJ1-6
CAIVPSTGLVGYEQYF	TGTGCCATCGTACCCTCTACTGGGTTGGTAGGCTACGAGCAGTACTTC	TRBV28	-	few	TRBJ2-7
CASRSGARDLYEQYF	TGTGCCAGCAGGTCCGGCGCCAGGGATCTATACGAGCAGTACTTC	TRBV12-3/TRBV12-4	-	-	TRBJ2-7
CASSPRTSDAETQYF	TGTGCCAGCAGTCCGAGAACTAGCGACGCAGAGACCCAGTACTTC	TRBV28	TRBD2	many	TRBJ2-5
CASSRTGGTYEQYF	TGTGCCAGCAGTCGGACAGGGGGAACCTACGAGCAGTACTTC	TRBV6-2/TRBV6-3	TRBD1	many	TRBJ2-7
CASSSDAYKDEQHF	TGTGCCAGCAGCTCAGACGCGTACAAGGACGAGCAGCACTTC	TRBV7-9	-	-	TRBJ2-7
CASSLGLRASGETQYF	TGTGCCAGCAGTCTGGGCTTGAGGGCCTCGGGAGAGACCCAGTACTTC	TRBV28	-	many	TRBJ2-5
CSAWDREGGNQPQHF	TGCAGTGCTTGGGACAGGGAAGGGGGCAATCAGCCCCAGCATTTT	TRBV20-1	TRBD1	many	TRBJ1-5
CASSEDSNTEAFF	TGTGCCAGCAGCGAGGACAGCAACACTGAAGCTTTCTTT	TRBV6-1	-	-	TRBJ1-1
CASSSEGVNQPQHF	TGTGCCAGCAGCTCAGAGGGGGTCAATCAGCCCCAGCATTTT	TRBV9	-	many	TRBJ1-5
CASSIGPTTYGYTF	TGTGCCAGTAGTATTGGACCGACGACCTATGGCTACACCTTC	TRBV19	-	few	TRBJ1-2
CASSPAGTGKGYTF	TGTGCCAGCAGTCCCGCCGGGACAGGGAAGGGCTACACCTTC	TRBV28	TRBD1	many	TRBJ1-2
CASRFRRQETQYF	TGCGCCAGCCGATTCAGGAGACAAGAGACCCAGTACTTC	TRBV5-1	-	many	TRBJ2-5
CASSQWAEDTEAFF	TGTGCCAGCAGCCAATGGGCGGAGGACACTGAAGCTTTCTTT	TRBV14	-	many	TRBJ1-1
CATSRVGAYEQYF	TGTGCCACCAGCAGAGTAGGGGCCTACGAGCAGTACTTC	TRBV15	-	many	TRBJ2-7
CASSLPGGVGDGYTF	TGTGCCAGCAGCCTGCCAGGGGGAGTAGGAGATGGCTACACCTTC	TRBV7-3	TRBD1	-	TRBJ1-2
CSARRAQLPYEQYF	TGCAGTGCTAGAAGGGCACAGCTCCCGTACGAGCAGTACTTC	TRBV20-1	-	many	TRBJ2-7
CASSNRTGTSGSYEQYF	TGTGCCAGCAGCAATCGGACCGGGACTAGCGGCTCCTACGAGCAGTACTTC	TRBV11-2	TRBD2	many	TRBJ2-7
CATSVRGRPEAFF	TGTGCCACCAGTGTGAGGGGCCGCCCTGAAGCTTTCTTT	TRBV24-1	-	many	TRBJ1-1
CSGEQGDAFF	TGCAGCGGCGAACAGGGGGACGCTTTCTTT	TRBV29-1	TRBD1	many	TRBJ1-1
CASSRGSDQPQHF	TGTGCCAGCAGCCGGGGCAGCGATCAGCCCCAGCATTTT	TRBV6-4	-	many	TRBJ1-5
CASSPRTSGIGTGELFF	TGTGCCAGCAGCCCCAGGACTAGCGGGATTGGAACCGGGGAGCTGTTTTTT	TRBV11-1	TRBD2	many	TRBJ2-2
CASSPAATPSEGETQYF	TGTGCCAGCAGCCCGGCGGCGACACCATCAGAAGGAGAGACCCAGTACTTC	TRBV7-9	-	many	TRBJ2-5
CASRPGTVSNQPQHF	TGTGCCAGCAGACCCGGGACAGTGAGCAATCAGCCCCAGCATTTT	TRBV27	TRBD1	many	TRBJ1-5
CASSLHVYEQYF	TGTGCTAGCAGCTTACATGTCTACGAGCAGTACTTC	TRBV7-9	-	many	TRBJ2-7
CASSHLLNTEAFF	TGTGCCAGCAGCCACTTATTGAACACTGAAGCTTTCTTT	TRBV14	-	many	TRBJ1-1
CATYSGGQYTEAFF	TGTGCCACCTACTCAGGGGGGCAGTACACTGAAGCTTTCTTT	TRBV28	TRBD1	many	TRBJ1-1
CASSQPGGGRVQAFF	TGTGCCAGCAGCCAGCCCGGGGGGGGAAGGGTGCAAGCTTTCTTT	TRBV4-2	-	many	TRBJ1-1
CASRPRDSYNSPLHF	TGTGCCAGCCGTCCCCGGGACTCCTATAATTCACCCCTCCACTTT	TRBV27	-	many	TRBJ1-6
CSARGPGQGNYGYTF	TGCAGTGCTAGAGGGCCGGGACAGGGAAACTATGGCTACACCTTC	TRBV20-1	TRBD1	many	TRBJ1-2
CASSPPISGTEGTQYF	TGTGCCAGCTCACCACCGATTAGTGGGACGGAGGGGACCCAGTACTTC	TRBV18	-	-	TRBJ2-5
CASSVQGSYEQYF	TGTGCCAGTAGCGTACAGGGTTCCTACGAGCAGTACTTC	TRBV19	-	many	TRBJ2-7
CASSVTEDYEQYF	TGTGCCAGCAGCGTCACAGAAGATTACGAGCAGTACTTC	TRBV7-9	-	-	TRBJ2-7
CASSYWGNTEAFF	TGTGCCAGCAGTTACTGGGGGAACACTGAAGCTTTCTTT	TRBV6-2/TRBV6-3	-	many	TRBJ1-1
CASSSDRGSKNIQYF	TGTGCCAGCAGCTCGGACAGGGGGTCCAAAAACATTCAGTACTTC	TRBV11-1	TRBD1	-	TRBJ2-4
CASGSGQSQNTEAFF	TGTGCCAGCGGCTCGGGGCAATCACAGAACACTGAAGCTTTCTTT	TRBV12-3/TRBV12-4	-	many	TRBJ1-1
CASSVDRNQPQHF	TGTGCCAGCAGCGTTGACAGAAATCAGCCCCAGCATTTT	TRBV6-1	-	many	TRBJ1-5
CASSGPQGFIYNSPLHF	TGTGCCAGCAGTGGTCCCCAGGGTTTTATCTATAATTCACCCCTCCACTTT	TRBV6-1	-	few	TRBJ1-6
CASRTPAKTQYF	TGTGCCAGCAGGACCCCCGCCAAGACCCAGTACTTC	TRBV6-2/TRBV6-3	-	-	TRBJ2-5
CASSYSGRVLEHQPQHF	TGTGCCAGCAGTTACTCTGGCAGGGTCCTTGAGCATCAACCCCAGCATTTT	TRBV6-2/TRBV6-3	-	few	TRBJ1-5
CASSIDGFGQPQHF	TGTGCCAGTAGTATAGATGGGTTTGGTCAGCCCCAGCATTTT	TRBV19	-	few	TRBJ1-5
CASSMRGVNNSPLHF	TGTGCCAGCAGCATGAGGGGAGTCAATAATTCACCCCTCCACTTT	TRBV28	-	many	TRBJ1-6
CASSPFPTVGETQYF	TGTGCCAGCAGTCCCTTCCCTACGGTAGGGGAGACCCAGTACTTC	TRBV12-3/TRBV12-4	-	-	TRBJ2-5
CASSLDGEVETQYF	TGTGCCAGCAGTTTGGACGGTGAAGTTGAGACCCAGTACTTC	TRBV12-3/TRBV12-4	-	-	TRBJ2-5
CSVVGLSEGSSYEQYF	TGCAGCGTTGTTGGTTTGAGCGAGGGGAGCTCCTACGAGCAGTACTTC	TRBV29-1	-	many	TRBJ2-7
CASNLSGGVGETQYF	TGTGCCAGCAACCTTAGCGGGGGGGTCGGAGAGACCCAGTACTTC	TRBV12-3/TRBV12-4	TRBD2	-	TRBJ2-5
CASSFEDGYYEQYF	TGTGCCAGCAGTTTCGAGGACGGGTACTACGAGCAGTACTTC	TRBV6-6	-	many	TRBJ2-7
CASSEEVGFSGNTIYF	TGTGCCAGCAGTGAAGAGGTGGGCTTCTCTGGAAACACCATATATTTT	TRBV2	-	many	TRBJ1-3
CSAYSGVETQYF	TGCAGTGCTTATAGCGGGGTGGAGACCCAGTACTTC	TRBV20-1	TRBD2	-	TRBJ2-5
CASSYSPPLRLGTEAFF	TGTGCCAGCAGTTACTCCCCCCCACTGAGACTGGGCACTGAAGCTTTCTTT	TRBV6-5	-	many	TRBJ1-1
CASSEAGEDTEAFF	TGTGCCAGCAGTGAAGCTGGGGAAGACACTGAAGCTTTCTTT	TRBV6-1	-	-	TRBJ1-1